A single sample is the source of the 4 T cell receptor beta chains below, sequenced in a study of human T cells and chemical hapten exposure. Using its own MiXCR run on the RACE reads, TCRdb lists one record per CDR3 protein. The data show 300,000 to 350,000 distinct CDR3 sequences, about 7% seen once. Time point noted: patch test 1, 2 weeks after DPC sensitization. The treatment is: therapeutic diphenylcyclopropenone sensitization with weekly scalp DPC. Source: whole blood, taken in connection with sensitization to the hapten diphenylcyclopropenone (DPC). Receptor source: a woman younger than 35 with alopecia areata. Some clones in this sample may be carry-over from other donors' samples.

Comment on this clonotype: Germline and junction disagree at one end, which may indicate a read error. The chain has TRBV6-5 and TRBJ1-6; D gene ambiguous. There are 15 residues in the CDR3. The V gene's germline CDR1 is MNHEY and CDR2 SVGAGI. This CDR3 is CASSYSGGDNSHLHF. The CDR3 nucleotides read TGTGCCAGCAGTTACTCGGGCGGCGATAATTCACACCTCCACTTT.

This clonotype showed up many times. This chain links TRBV6-2 or TRBV6-3 with TRBJ2-1; 11 nucleotides line up with TRBD2. Germline CDR1 reads MNHEY; CDR2 reads SVGEGT. The CDR3 covers 13 residues. V shed 9 bases, J shed 7 bases, and the junction held 5 bases outside the gene matches. CDR3 amino acids: CASRTSGRNEQFF. In nucleotides, the CDR3 is TGTGCCAGTAGGACTAGCGGGCGGAATGAGCAGTTCTTC.

Written as DNA, the CDR3 is TGTGCCAGCAGTCCCGGGTTTAGGAGCACCGGGGAGCTGTTTTTT. It specifies CASSPGFRSTGELFF. The chain recombines TRBV28 with TRBJ2-2, with D unresolved. The CDR3 length is 15 residues. The V end was cut by 5 bases, the J end by 4 bases, with 14 bases between. Per germline, CDR1 MDHEN and CDR2 SYDVKM.

This clonotype was seen at least ten times. CDR3 in amino acids: CASSLPWTGGKPGANVLTF. In DNA, the CDR3 is TGTGCCAGCAGCTTACCCTGGACAGGGGGCAAGCCTGGGGCCAACGTCCTGACTTTC. The V and J genes are TRBV7-9 and TRBJ2-6; 11 bases line up with TRBD1. V was pared by 2 bases and J by 2 bases, with 8 bases of the junction left unmatched. The CDR3 runs to 19 residues. Germline CDR1 is SEHNR and CDR2 is FQNEAQ (reference sequence).